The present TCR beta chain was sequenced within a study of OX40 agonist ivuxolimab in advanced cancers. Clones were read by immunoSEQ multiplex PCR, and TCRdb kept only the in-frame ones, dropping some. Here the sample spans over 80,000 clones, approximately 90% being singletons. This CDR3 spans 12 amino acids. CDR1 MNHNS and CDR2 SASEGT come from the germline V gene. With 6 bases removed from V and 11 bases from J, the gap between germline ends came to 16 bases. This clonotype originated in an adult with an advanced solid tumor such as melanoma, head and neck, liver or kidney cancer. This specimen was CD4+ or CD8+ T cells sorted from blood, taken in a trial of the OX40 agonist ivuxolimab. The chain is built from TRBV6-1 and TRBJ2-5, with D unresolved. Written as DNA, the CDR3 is TGTGCCAGCAGCTTCTTCCCCCAGTTACAGTACTTC. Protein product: CASSFFPQLQYF.